The source of this T cell receptor beta chain is a study of blood T cell repertoires in COVID-19. From germline, CDR1 is SGHRS and CDR2 YFSETQ. The trim removed 0 bases at V and 6 bases at J, leaving 4 bases unmatched. The length of the CDR3 is 15 residues. Sequenced by immunoSEQ multiplex PCR; TCRdb stores in-frame clones only, minus some. The profile shows about 190,000 clones, around four fifths of them singletons. The source is a woman older than 75 with active or convalescent COVID-19. Specimen: peripheral blood. The V gene is TRBV5-1, the J gene TRBJ2-1; TRBD1 matches 9 bases. The CDR3 loop is CASSLGGQGLNEQFF. As DNA, the CDR3 is TGCGCCAGCAGCTTGGGAGGACAGGGGCTCAATGAGCAGTTCTTC. The variable domain in full, completed from reference TRBV5-1 and TRBJ2-1, reads KAGVTQTPRYLIKTRGQQVTLSCSPISGHRSVSWYQQTPGQGLQFLFEYFSETQRNKGNFPGRFSGRQFSNSRSEMNVSTLELGDSALYLCASSLGGQGLNEQFFGPGTRLTVL.